This record covers a single T cell receptor (beta chain). Germline V gene data show CDR1 as LNHDA and CDR2 as SQIVND (reference sequence). The CDR3 loop spans 13 amino acids. V gave up 3 bases and J gave up 6 bases, with 8 bases separating them. A single record per CDR3 protein comes from TCRdb applying MiXCR to the RT-PCR reads. The sample records roughly 960,000 distinct CDR3 sequences, about a sixth being singletons. This sample is drawn from a study of patients and donors after allogeneic stem cell transplantation. The chain has TRBV19 and TRBJ1-4; D gene unclear. Sequencing input: blood, either unsorted or a sorted T cell fraction (not recorded which). The sequence was collected from a human donor who was either an allogeneic HSCT recipient or a stem cell or donor lymphocyte infusion donor (not recorded which). It is not recorded whose cells these are; they may come from a transplant donor. CDR3 region: CASSIRQHEKLFF. In DNA, the CDR3 is TGTGCCAGTAGTATTCGGCAGCATGAAAAACTGTTTTTT.